The T cell receptor (beta chain) under discussion was sequenced for a study of blood T cell repertoires in COVID-19. At the level of the study: The analysed material was cDNA or gDNA that came from T cells, B-cell-depleted T cells, or PBMCs.

The data were produced by immunoSEQ multiplex PCR, yet TCRdb's version contains in-frame clones alone and is incomplete. The sample records some 350,000 clones, 80% to 90% being singletons. Among Cohort 3 donors, those recovered had two negative PCRs, clearance, or symptom resolution. CDR1 LNHNV and CDR2 YYDKDF come from the germline V gene (reference sequence). This CDR3 has 13 amino acids. V lost 0 bases to trimming and J lost 6 bases, with 8 bases between them. The chain employs TRBV15 and TRBJ1-2; D is undetermined. Sequencing was done on a sample of PBMCs or T cells enriched from blood (not recorded which). The clonotype was recovered from a woman under 40 who had recovered from COVID-19. The CDR3: CATSRDLGNGYTF. In DNA form, the CDR3 reads TGTGCCACCAGCAGAGATCTCGGGAATGGCTACACCTTC.